This passage covers 25 T cell receptor beta chains from one sample sequenced in a study of blood T cell repertoires in COVID-19. Data came from immunoSEQ multiplex PCR; TCRdb stores just in-frame clones and leaves some out. The sample has roughly 320,000 clones; approximately 89% are singletons. The sequenced sample consisted of peripheral blood. Receptor source: a woman in her 30s with COVID-19, enrolled during active disease.

The chain recombines TRBV5-4 with TRBJ2-2, with 7 bases that match TRBD1. Trimming removed 4 bases from V and 4 bases from J; junction bases left unmatched: 4. The CDR3 is made up of 14 amino acids. From germline, CDR1 is SGHNT and CDR2 YYREEE (reference sequence). The CDR3 sequence is CASSRDRATGELFF. Here the CDR3 DNA reads TGTGCCAGCAGCAGAGACAGGGCCACCGGGGAGCTGTTTTTT.

V gene TRBV2 combines with J gene TRBJ1-1; D call uncertain. V lost 1 base, J lost 11 bases, and 14 bases lay in between. Germline V gives CDR1 SNHLY, CDR2 FYNNEI. The CDR3 sequence is 13 residues long. The CDR3, as DNA: TGTGCCAGCAGTGAAGGTAGGGAGGACGTGGCTTTCTTT. This encodes CASSEGREDVAFF.

The CDR3 DNA reads as TGCAGTGCTAGTGGGGGGGGGATGCCCCAGCATTTT. It specifies CSASGGGMPQHF. The chain couples TRBV20-1 to TRBJ1-5, with TRBD1 as a possible D gene (5 bases). This CDR3 is built from 12 residues. The ends were cut back, 3 bases at V and 9 bases at J, with 12 bases in the middle. CDR1 and CDR2 from the germline V gene are DFQATT and SNEGSKA (reference sequence).

The chain combines TRBV5-1 with TRBJ2-1, with D possibly TRBD2 on 6 matching bases. This CDR3 is 15 amino acids long. Germline V gene data show CDR1 as SGHRS and CDR2 as YFSETQ. V shed 4 bases and J shed 6 bases, with 17 bases lying between them. For the CDR3, the DNA is TGCGCCAGCAGCCCCCGGGACTGGCCCCCCAATGAGCAGTTCTTC. Its protein product is CASSPRDWPPNEQFF. Drawing the rest from reference TRBV5-1 and TRBJ2-1, the complete variable domain is KAGVTQTPRYLIKTRGQQVTLSCSPISGHRSVSWYQQTPGQGLQFLFEYFSETQRNKGNFPGRFSGRQFSNSRSEMNVSTLELGDSALYLCASSPRDWPPNEQFFGPGTRLTVL.

In its sample, this clone was seen once. V usage is TRBV6-4 and J usage is TRBJ1-1, with D tentatively TRBD1 (6 bases). V lost 1 base and J lost 5, with 11 bases in between. From germline, CDR1 is MRHNA and CDR2 SNTAGT. This CDR3 region has 14 residues. The CDR3 sequence: CASSDLGRGTEAFF. DNA for the CDR3: TGTGCCAGCAGTGACTTAGGAAGGGGGACTGAAGCTTTCTTT.

The chain carries TRBV6-5 and TRBJ2-5; tentative D call: TRBD2 (6 bases). The CDR3 covers 15 residues. Trimming removed 4 bases at V and 1 base at J, with 13 bases between. Germline V gene lookup returns CDR1 MNHEY and CDR2 SVGAGI. The CDR3 nucleotides are TGTGCCAGCAGTTGGGAGGACGGTCGCCAAGAGACCCAGTACTTC. Its protein is CASSWEDGRQETQYF.

This sequence joins TRBV6-2 or TRBV6-3 and TRBJ2-7; TRBD1 agrees at 7 bases. This CDR3 region has 15 residues. Germline V CDR1 and CDR2: MNHEY, SVGEGT. V lost 2 bases and J lost 7; bases outside the gene matches: 11. The CDR3 DNA follows: TGTGCCAGCAGTTACCCCGGGACAGCCTCGAGGGAGCAGTACTTC. Translating gives CASSYPGTASREQYF.

The genes are TRBV7-9 and TRBJ2-5; 9 bases align to TRBD2. V shed 5 bases and J 5 bases; nucleotides not matched to a gene: 6. CDR3 length equals 14 residues. Germline CDR1 SEHNR, CDR2 FQNEAQ (reference sequence). CDR3 amino acids: CASSRSGGGETQYF. In DNA, the CDR3 is TGTGCCAGCAGCCGTAGCGGGGGCGGGGAGACCCAGTACTTC.

The V call is TRBV5-1, the J call TRBJ2-2; maybe TRBD2 (6 bases). Trimming left V 1 base short and J 6 bases short, with 13 bases between. The CDR3 has 15 residues. Germline V gene sequence: CDR1 SGHRS, CDR2 YFSETQ. The CDR3 is CASSLHAGTAGELFF. CDR3 in DNA: TGCGCCAGCAGCTTGCACGCCGGGACTGCCGGGGAGCTGTTTTTT.

The chain carries TRBV5-1 and TRBJ1-4; D uncertain. Trimming took 0 bases from V and 7 from J, leaving 16 bases between them. This CDR3 is 16 amino acids long. The germline gives CDR1 SGHRS, CDR2 YFSETQ. The CDR3 nucleotides are TGCGCCAGCAGCTTGGGTAACAGAGTTGAGAGTGAAAAACTGTTTTTT. This encodes CASSLGNRVESEKLFF.

The rearrangement joins TRBV18 to TRBJ1-5, with 8 bases aligning to TRBD1. V dropped 3 bases and J dropped 6; count of bases not matched to a gene: 4. CDR3 length: 14 residues. Per the germline V gene, CDR1 is KGHSH and CDR2 is LQKENI. The CDR3 nucleotides are TGTGCCAGCTCACCTACAGGGGGGGGTCAGCCCCAGCATTTT. Amino acid sequence: CASSPTGGGQPQHF.

The chain carries TRBV29-1 and TRBJ1-2, with 8 bases identical to TRBD1. The germline V gene encodes CDR1 SQVTM and CDR2 ANQGSEA. J was trimmed by 5 bases and V by 5 bases; bases with no gene match: 7. The length of the CDR3 is 13 residues. The CDR3 region is CSVNRGEGYGYTF. The CDR3 DNA is TGCAGCGTTAACAGGGGGGAAGGGTATGGCTACACCTTC.

This chain links TRBV4-3 with TRBJ1-4, with 7 bases aligning to TRBD1. V shed 1 base and J 3 bases; nucleotides not matched to a gene: 2. The length of the CDR3 is 15 residues. Germline-derived CDR1 and CDR2 are LGHNA and YSLEER. CDR3 sequence reads: CASSQGQGSNEKLFF. In DNA, the CDR3 is TGCGCCAGCAGCCAAGGACAGGGCTCTAATGAAAAACTGTTTTTT.

The CDR3 nucleotides are TGCAGCGTCGACGAACAACAGGGGTACGAGCAGTACGTC. Translating it yields CSVDEQQGYEQYV. J is TRBJ2-7 and V is TRBV29-1; 7 bases agree with TRBD1. The V and J ends lost 6 bases and 4 bases, in that order; junction bases with no gene match: 9. This CDR3 has 13 amino acids. Per germline, CDR1 SQVTM and CDR2 ANQGSEA.

CDR3 amino acids: CASSQLGSGYTF. CDR3 nucleotides: TGTGCCAGCAGCCAGCTAGGAAGTGGCTACACCTTC. The rearrangement uses TRBV14 and TRBJ1-2; D is unclear. V lost 3 bases, J lost 7 bases, and 9 bases lay in between. The CDR3 covers 12 residues. CDR1 SGHDN and CDR2 FVKESK come from the germline V gene.

V and J are TRBV28 and TRBJ2-7; perhaps TRBD1 as D (6 bases). Germline V gene lookup returns CDR1 MDHEN and CDR2 SYDVKM. The CDR3 contains 12 residues. Trimming removed 6 bases at V and 7 bases at J, with 13 bases between. The CDR3 protein is CASRGTPGEQYV. In DNA, the CDR3 is TGTGCCAGCAGAGGGACACCCGGGGAGCAGTACGTC.

V usage is TRBV4-1 and J usage is TRBJ1-3; 7 bases are shared with TRBD1. Germline CDR1 is MGHRA and CDR2 is YSYEKL. The J segment lost 1 base and the V segment lost 4 bases, leaving 10 bases of the junction unmatched. CDR3 length: 17 residues. The CDR3 protein is CASSPLEHRGSGNTIYF. The DNA for the CDR3 is TGCGCCAGCAGCCCCCTAGAGCACAGGGGATCTGGAAACACCATATATTTT.

This clone was seen at least ten times. The rearrangement joins TRBV14 to TRBJ1-1; 10 positions match TRBD1. With 4 bases clipped from V and 10 bases from J, the junction kept 9 bases outside the gene matches. Germline V gives CDR1 SGHDN, CDR2 FVKESK. The length of the CDR3 is 14 residues. The CDR3 region has the DNA TGTGCCAGCAGCCCCCCCGGGACAGGGGTATTAGCTTTCTTT. It encodes CASSPPGTGVLAFF. Full variable domain (rest looked up from reference TRBV14 and TRBJ1-1): EAGVTQFPSHSVIEKGQTVTLRCDPISGHDNLYWYRRVMGKEIKFLLHFVKESKQDESGMPNNRFLAERTGGTYSTLKVQPAELEDSGVYFCASSPPGTGVLAFFGQGTRLTVV.

V is TRBV5-6 and J is TRBJ2-7; 11 bases are shared with TRBD1. This CDR3 contains 15 residues. Germline loops: CDR1 SGHDT, CDR2 YYEEEE. V was clipped by 4 bases and J by 2 bases; unmatched bases: 5. CDR3 bases: TGTGCCAGCAGCGGCGGACAGGGGGCCGCCTACGAGCAGTACTTC. Its protein is CASSGGQGAAYEQYF.

This clone occurred a few times. The chain links TRBV30 to TRBJ1-4; 7 bases line up with TRBD1. Per germline, CDR1 GTSNPN and CDR2 SVGIG (reference sequence). Trimming at V came to 4 bases and at J to 8 bases, leaving 10 bases not matched to a gene. CDR3 size: 14 residues. The CDR3 DNA follows: TGTGCCTGGAAAAAGGGGGCAGGGAGAGAAAAACTGTTTTTT. Translated: CAWKKGAGREKLFF.

V usage is TRBV7-8 and J usage is TRBJ2-5; a weak D match, TRBD1 (6 bases). From germline, CDR1 is SGHVS and CDR2 FQNEAQ. The CDR3 is 15 residues long. Trimming shortened V by 7 bases and J by 2 bases, and 17 bases separated the two germline ends. The CDR3 spells CASIPRRTAQETQYF. CDR3 coding DNA: TGTGCCAGCATCCCCCGGCGGACAGCTCAAGAGACCCAGTACTTC. Full variable domain (rest looked up from reference TRBV7-8 and TRBJ2-5): GAGVSQSPRYKVAKRGQDVALRCDPISGHVSLFWYQQALGQGPEFLTYFQNEAQLDKSGLPSDRFFAERPEGSVSTLKIQRTQQEDSAVYLCASIPRRTAQETQYFGPGTRLLVL.

This clone appeared a single time. V and J are TRBV3-1 (or the pseudogene TRBV3-2) and TRBJ2-5, with TRBD2 identical over 7 bases. V shed 6 bases and J 5 bases; nucleotides not matched to a gene: 9. CDR1 and CDR2 (germline): LGHDT, YNNKEL (reference sequence). The length of the CDR3 is 14 residues. The CDR3 nucleotides are TGTGCCAGCAGAACGCGGGGGACCCGGGAGACCCAGTACTTC. It codes for CASRTRGTRETQYF.

The gene calls are TRBV5-6 and TRBJ1-2, with no clear D. CDR3 length equals 13 residues. Per germline, CDR1 SGHDT and CDR2 YYEEEE. The germline V and J ends were trimmed by 4 bases and 4 bases, with 11 bases remaining between them. CDR3 bases: TGTGCCAGCAGCCGTCGACTCTCCTATGGCTACACCTTC. This gives the protein CASSRRLSYGYTF.

The rearrangement links TRBV11-2 to TRBJ2-1, with 12 nucleotides matching TRBD2. Losses at the gene ends were 5 bases for V and 5 bases for J; bases not matched to a gene: 4. Germline V gene data show CDR1 as SGHAT and CDR2 as FQNNGV. The CDR3 loop spans 15 amino acids. This chain's CDR3 is CASSRTSGGNNEQFF. The CDR3 coding sequence is TGTGCCAGCAGCAGAACTAGCGGGGGGAACAATGAGCAGTTCTTC.

The chain is built from TRBV7-9 and TRBJ2-1, with unresolved D. This CDR3 has 15 residues. The germline V gene has CDR1 SEHNR and CDR2 FQNEAQ (reference sequence). Trimming pared 7 bases from V and 5 bases from J, leaving 18 bases between. CDR3 in amino acids: CASIASERMNNEQFF. CDR3 DNA: TGTGCCAGCATCGCGTCGGAGCGAATGAACAATGAGCAGTTCTTC.